This TCR beta chain stems from a study of CD4 T cells in relation to SARS-CoV-2 and coronaviruses (dated by TCRdb to the early 2020s). Study-wide context: In the ViraFEST assay, PBMCs were cultured with antigen for nine to ten days, after which TCR beta CDR3s were sequenced to identify clonal expansions specific to the antigen. An HIV-1 Nef peptide pool or a no-peptide culture served as the negative reference condition. HLA restriction was mapped for shared crossreactive spike epitopes using patient-derived lymphoblastoid cell lines. Memory CD4+ T cell crossreactivity between SARS-CoV-2 and common cold coronavirus spike proteins was assessed at the TCR clonotype level in the study. The Adaptive Biotechnologies TCR-sequencing kit was used to sequence samples from three pre-COVID donors and the naive versus memory experiments, while other data came from Illumina-based sequencing. Expansion assays from other donors in the study were sequenced with a different, Illumina-based TCR-beta assay.

As for this clone: Its antigen remains undetermined. Base qualities are not provided; no much larger clone lies one nucleotide away.

Libraries were made using the immunoSEQ multiplex PCR assay. Per the original workflow: During preprocessing, nonproductive sequences were removed, along with CDR3s that did not begin with C, did not end with F or W, or were shorter than 7 amino acids. The MANAFEST web app identified antigen-specific clonotypes based on expansion compared with the reference and other culture wells. To be counted as positive, a clone had to show significant expansion compared with the reference culture, at an FDR below 0.05, in 2 of 3 replicate wells. Positive clones also required significant expansion versus all other tandem wells and an odds ratio above 5. Pairwise Levenshtein distance, computed with the stringdist R package after three terminal residues were trimmed from each end, was used as the measure of CDR3 homology. In TCRdb, the immuneACCESS table is reduced to in-frame sequences with V and J assigned. These tables do not hold every clone; where another copy was compared, an unresolved V gene accounts for under half, and the others remain unexplained. V, J and clone size were drawn from that table, and D and trimming were deduced from the DNA. The sample data list fewer than 25,000 clones, and 65% to 80% of these were observed just once. In total, the top ten clones hold roughly 15% of the sample.

CD4+ T cells from unexposed donors were collected before the COVID-19 pandemic (2011-2018). The EasySep CD4+ T cell isolation kit was used to isolate CD4+ T cells once the cultures had run for roughly eleven days. As far as cell numbers permitted, CD4+ T cells from unexposed donors were tested for reactivity against SARS-CoV-2 S and N as well as four spike pools from common cold coronaviruses. Each well received about 2.2 million PBMCs, cultured in IMDM supplemented with about 5.4% human AB serum and roughly 9.5 IU/ml IL-2. Half of the culture medium was replaced with fresh IL-2-containing medium on days 3 and 7. In general, every peptide culture condition was set up in three replicate wells. Leukapheresis product for the unexposed donors was bought commercially. PBMCs were isolated from leukapheresis product or whole blood by Ficoll-Paque PLUS gradient centrifugation. PBMCs were either cryopreserved at -140°C or used fresh in the expansion assay. The QIAamp Micro DNA Kit was used to extract genomic DNA from the CD4+ T cells.

Beyond this particular receptor, the publication reports: Crossreactive clones showed significantly weaker SARS-CoV-2-driven expansion than monoreactive clones, consistent with antigenic imprinting. Since the crossreactivity analysis centred on spike protein, crossreactivity against other viral proteins was not assessed. Because no donor provided both pre-pandemic and post-infection samples, tracing the source of pre-existing responses was limited. Memory CD4+ clonotypes crossrecognizing SARS-CoV-2 and at least one common cold coronavirus spike were found in approximately 60% of donors. Small numbers of patients and of tested TCRs were a limitation of the study.

For this chain, trimming is 4 bases at the V end and 5 bases at the J end, and the number of junction bases without a gene match is 11. The CDR3 has 16 amino acids, counting the end cysteine and phenylalanine. The CDR3 DNA has 48 bases and is translated from base 1. For CDR1 and CDR2, the germline V gene lists LGHNA and YSLEER. The receptor was derived from a human donor in good health. Recombination joined TRBV4-3 with TRBJ2-1; 7 central bases correspond to TRBD1. Material: CD4+ T cells from PBMCs, cultured in vitro. The DNA reads as follows: TGCGCCAGCAGCCCACAGGGGCTGGCCCGAAACAATGAGCAGTTCTTC. It codes for CASSPQGLARNNEQFF.